These 26 T cell receptor beta chains were all obtained from the same sample, sequenced in a study of cytomegalovirus exposure and HLA in healthy donors. The data were produced by immunoSEQ multiplex PCR, yet TCRdb's version contains in-frame clones alone and is incomplete. This table holds fewer than 300,000 clones, 70% to 90% found once. The sequenced sample was PBMCs. The receptor set was obtained from a young woman in good health and CMV-seronegative.

V usage is TRBV7-2 and J usage is TRBJ1-3; 7 bases are a match to TRBD1. J gave up 10 bases and V 2 bases, and 8 bases lay outside the gene matches. Germline-derived CDR1 and CDR2 are SGHTA and FQGNSA. The CDR3 totals 14 residues. DNA of the CDR3: TGTGCCAGCAGCTTACCCGTGACAGGGACTACCATATATTTT. It is translated as CASSLPVTGTTIYF.

The genes are TRBV21-1 and TRBJ1-6; the table calls TRBD1, which could not be checked here. TRBV21-1 is annotated as a pseudogene. The CDR3 loop spans 16 amino acids. CDR3 nucleotide sequence: TGTGCCAGCAGCAAATCCGACAGGTTTGAATTCCAACCCCTCCACTTT. Translation gives CASSKSDRFEFQPLHF.

The chain employs TRBV18 and TRBJ1-2; 10 bases match TRBD1. V trimming: 3 bases; J trimming: 7 bases; junction bases outside the gene matches: 5. CDR3 length: 14 residues. Germline V gene lookup returns CDR1 KGHSH and CDR2 LQKENI. The CDR3 loop is CASSPGQGVSGYTF. The CDR3 bases are TGTGCCAGCTCACCCGGACAGGGGGTTAGTGGCTACACCTTC.

The chain joins TRBV6-6 to TRBJ1-1; 7 bases are a match to TRBD1. CDR3 length equals 14 residues. CDR1 is MNHNY, CDR2 SVGAGI, per germline (reference sequence). The V gene end was trimmed by 2 bases and the J gene end by 1 base; junction bases not matched to a gene: 1. CDR3: CASSYGDRNTEAFF. For the CDR3, the DNA is TGTGCCAGCAGTTACGGGGACAGGAACACTGAAGCTTTCTTT.

As regards this clone: The germline gene is not matched at one end of the junction; a read error may be the cause. The CDR3 region is CASSPLGNTIYF. Here the CDR3 DNA reads TGTGCTAGCAGCCCCTTGGGAAACACCATATATTTT. This sequence joins TRBV7-7 and TRBJ1-3; D is unclear. Germline CDR1 is SSHAT and CDR2 is FNYEAQ (reference sequence). CDR3 length: 12 amino acids. Supplemented by reference TRBV7-7 and TRBJ1-3, the full variable domain reads GAGVSQSPRYKVTKRGQDVTLRCDPISSHATLYWYQQALGQGPEFLTYFNYEAQPDKSGLPSDRFSAERPEGSISTLTIQRTEQRDSAMYRCASSPLGNTIYFGEGSWLTVV.

This chain uses TRBV2 with TRBJ2-1; D is possibly TRBD1 (6 bases). The CDR3 consists of 10 residues. CDR1 SNHLY and CDR2 FYNNEI come from the germline V gene. Trimming left V 7 bases short and J 8 bases short, with 6 bases between. DNA for the CDR3: TGTGCCAGCAAGGGGGATGAGCAGTTCTTC. It translates to CASKGDEQFF. Drawing the rest from reference TRBV2 and TRBJ2-1, the complete variable domain is EPEVTQTPSHQVTQMGQEVILRCVPISNHLYFYWYRQILGQKVEFLVSFYNNEISEKSEIFDDQFSVERPDGSNFTLKIRSTKLEDSAMYFCASKGDEQFFGPGTRLTVL.

The rearrangement joins TRBV6-5 to TRBJ2-7; D ambiguous. Trimming pared 7 bases from V and 6 bases from J, leaving 13 bases between. The CDR3 spans 12 residues. CDR1 is MNHEY, CDR2 SVGAGI, per germline. The CDR3 nucleotides are TGTGCCAGCACCCTGGGCCTGAGCGAGCAGTACTTC. The encoded protein is CASTLGLSEQYF.

V usage is TRBV6-4 and J usage is TRBJ1-2; D uncertain. There are 13 residues in the CDR3. Germline V gene sequence: CDR1 MRHNA, CDR2 SNTAGT. V lost 2 bases and J lost 2, with 6 bases in between. The CDR3 nucleotides are TGTGCCAGCAGTGACGGCAAGAACTATGGCTACACCTTC. Translating it yields CASSDGKNYGYTF.

The chain is built from TRBV5-1 and TRBJ2-4; 7 positions agree with TRBD2. Germline trimming cut 0 bases from V and 9 bases from J; bases unmatched to any gene: 9. The germline V gene has CDR1 SGHRS and CDR2 YFSETQ. CDR3 length: 15 residues. CDR3 DNA: TGCGCCAGCAGCTTGGACGGGAGGACTCCATCCATTCAGTACTTC. Protein product: CASSLDGRTPSIQYF.

The rearrangement joins TRBV27 to TRBJ2-3; D might be TRBD2 (5 bases). Trimming left V 8 bases short and J 5 bases short, with 14 bases between. This CDR3 has 13 amino acids. The germline CDR1 and CDR2 sequences are MNHEY and SMNVEV (reference sequence). The CDR3 nucleotides read TGTGCCAGCGGAGGTTGGGCCAGAGATACGCAGTATTTT. It translates to CASGGWARDTQYF.

This chain links TRBV28 with TRBJ2-7, with 8 bases lining up with TRBD1. Germline CDR1 and CDR2: MDHEN and SYDVKM. The CDR3 covers 16 residues. Trimming at V came to 2 bases and at J to 2 bases, leaving 8 bases not matched to a gene. For the CDR3, the DNA is TGTGCCAGCAGTTTACCCTATCAGGGGGCCACCTACGAGCAGTACTTC. Amino acids: CASSLPYQGATYEQYF.

The chain couples TRBV7-2 to TRBJ1-2; possible D gene TRBD1, 6 bases. Germline lookup yields CDR1 SGHTA and CDR2 FQGNSA. CDR3 length: 14 amino acids. Trimming removed 7 bases at V and 7 bases at J, with 19 bases between. The CDR3 DNA reads TGTGCCAGCACTGAGCTTCAGGGGAGAGGTGGCTACACCTTC. Amino acids: CASTELQGRGGYTF.

This rearrangement joins TRBV29-1 to TRBJ1-2, with D perhaps matching TRBD1 (6 bases). V was cut by 4 bases and J by 6 bases, with 12 bases left in between. CDR3 length: 12 amino acids. The V gene's germline CDR1 is SQVTM and CDR2 ANQGSEA. The CDR3 region is CSVAGQTDGYTF. CDR3 bases: TGCAGCGTTGCCGGACAGACGGATGGCTACACCTTC.

This chain links TRBV23-1 with TRBJ1-3; the D gene is possibly TRBD1 (6 bases). TRBV23-1 is given ORF status, its function remaining uncertain. CDR3 length equals 17 residues. The ends were cut back, 4 bases at V and 0 bases at J, with 16 bases in the middle. The CDR3 coding sequence is TGCGCCAGCAGTCGGACAGATTCCCTAATCTCTGGAAACACCATATATTTT. Residues: CASSRTDSLISGNTIYF.

V is TRBV9 and J is TRBJ2-1; 13 bases are a match to TRBD2. The germline gives CDR1 SGDLS, CDR2 YYNGEE. The V segment lost 4 bases and the J segment 1 base; nucleotides outside the gene matches: 5. This CDR3 has 17 residues. CDR3 in amino acids: CASSPRGLAGSYNEQFF. CDR3 DNA: TGTGCCAGCAGCCCGCGGGGACTAGCGGGGTCCTACAATGAGCAGTTCTTC.

V is TRBV10-3 and J is TRBJ2-1; 11 bases map to TRBD2. CDR3 size: 14 residues. The trim removed 11 bases at V and 8 bases at J, leaving 11 bases unmatched. Per the germline V gene, CDR1 is ENHRY and CDR2 is SYGVKD. The CDR3 DNA reads TGTGCCGGTAGCGGGAGGGCCGGGGAGGATGAGCAGTTCTTC. This encodes CAGSGRAGEDEQFF.

This sequence joins TRBV6-5 and TRBJ1-4; D remains ambiguous. With 7 bases removed from V and 6 bases from J, the gap between germline ends came to 12 bases. The germline V gene has CDR1 MNHEY and CDR2 SVGAGI. The CDR3 loop spans 13 amino acids. This chain's CDR3 is CASTSPGDEKLFF. CDR3 bases: TGTGCCAGCACTTCGCCGGGAGATGAAAAACTGTTTTTT.

The V and J genes are TRBV30 and TRBJ1-6; D gene unclear. V was cut by 0 bases and J by 9 bases, with 6 bases left in between. This CDR3 region has 12 residues. CDR1 and CDR2 from the germline V gene are GTSNPN and SVGIG (reference sequence). The CDR3 sequence: CAWSVGGSPLHF. CDR3 nucleotide sequence: TGTGCCTGGAGTGTCGGTGGTTCACCCCTCCACTTT.

This rearrangement joins TRBV6-4 to TRBJ2-7, with 9 bases that match TRBD1. V gave up 7 bases and J gave up 6 bases; unmatched junction bases: 10. From germline, CDR1 is MRHNA and CDR2 SNTAGT. CDR3 length equals 14 residues. In DNA form, the CDR3 reads TGTGCCAGCATCCTCGGGACAGGGAAAACCGAGCAGTACTTC. Amino acids: CASILGTGKTEQYF.

This chain links TRBV14 with TRBJ2-7, with D possibly being TRBD2 (6 bases). V lost 4 bases and J 3 bases, leaving 22 bases between the germline ends. The germline gives CDR1 SGHDN, CDR2 FVKESK. This CDR3 is built from 17 residues. CDR3 coding DNA: TGTGCCAGCAGCCCCCTTGGGGCCGGGAGACGTTTCTACGAGCAGTACTTC. Its protein is CASSPLGAGRRFYEQYF.

The V and J genes are TRBV27 and TRBJ2-4, with 9 bases matching TRBD2. The germline V gene has CDR1 MNHEY and CDR2 SMNVEV (reference sequence). V was pared by 0 bases and J by 10 bases, with 4 bases of the junction left unmatched. The CDR3 is 14 amino acids. The CDR3 coding sequence is TGTGCCAGCAGTTTATCGCGGGAGGGGTGGATTCAGTACTTC. Translated: CASSLSREGWIQYF.

This clone appeared a few times. The chain has TRBV19 and TRBJ1-5; possibly TRBD1 for D (6 bases). CDR1 LNHDA and CDR2 SQIVND come from the germline V gene (reference sequence). CDR3 size: 14 residues. Trimming pared 0 bases from V and 6 bases from J, leaving 9 bases between. CDR3 nucleotides: TGTGCCAGTAGTATAGAGGGGGCAGCTCAGCCCCAGCATTTT. Encoded protein: CASSIEGAAQPQHF. Together with reference TRBV19 and TRBJ1-5, the CDR3 gives the full variable domain: DGGITQSPKYLFRKEGQNVTLSCEQNLNHDAMYWYRQDPGQGLRLIYYSQIVNDFQKGDIAEGYSVSREKKESFPLTVTSAQKNPTAFYLCASSIEGAAQPQHFGDGTRLSIL.

The chain uses TRBV7-2 and TRBJ1-3; the D gene is possibly TRBD1 (6 bases). Looked up from germline, CDR1 is SGHTA and CDR2 is FQGNSA. The CDR3 extends over 13 amino acids. The V end lost 7 bases, the J end lost 4 bases, and 11 bases lay between the germline ends. The CDR3 DNA follows: TGTGCCAGCAAGGGGGGGACAGGAAACACCATATATTTT. It codes for CASKGGTGNTIYF.

J is TRBJ2-7 and V is TRBV27; maybe TRBD2 (5 bases). Germline assignment: CDR1 MNHEY and CDR2 SMNVEV (reference sequence). There are 13 residues in the CDR3. Trimming shortened V by 7 bases and J by 8 bases, and 18 bases separated the two germline ends. The CDR3 sequence: CASTTSRTRQQYF. CDR3 nucleotides: TGTGCCAGCACAACTTCCCGTACTAGACAGCAGTACTTC.

The chain carries TRBV28 and TRBJ2-5; a weak D match, TRBD2 (8 bases). Trimming removed 7 bases from V and 5 bases from J, with 20 bases in between. The CDR3 consists of 15 residues. CDR1 MDHEN and CDR2 SYDVKM come from the germline V gene. DNA for the CDR3: TGTGCCAGCATTTCTACGGGAGGGGGCTCGGAGACCCAGTACTTC. Amino acid sequence: CASISTGGGSETQYF.

This clone was recorded once. V is TRBV5-1 and J is TRBJ2-7; D is uncertain. V gave up 1 base and J gave up 3 bases, with 5 bases separating them. The CDR3 loop spans 12 amino acids. The germline CDR1 and CDR2 sequences are SGHRS and YFSETQ. The CDR3 loop reads CASSLTDYEQYF. The CDR3 region has the DNA TGCGCCAGCAGCTTGACAGACTACGAGCAGTACTTC.